Reported below is one T cell receptor beta chain. Its antigen remains unknown. Libraries were prepared by immunoSEQ multiplex PCR; TCRdb keeps only in-frame clonotypes and omits some of them. This sample yields under 70,000 clones, of which roughly 90% are seen a single time; about 8.2% belongs to the top ten. The sample is drawn from a study of OX40 agonist ivuxolimab in advanced cancers. Study-wide context: Patients were infused with ivuxolimab every 2 weeks at 0.01 to 10 mg/kg. Hepatocellular carcinoma, melanoma, renal cell or head and neck cancer occurred in dose-escalation patients. Prior checkpoint blockade (anti-PD-1, anti-PD-L1 or anti-CTLA-4) was permitted; around 40% had it. General study points: Still undetermined is the antigen specificity of the expanded peripheral T cells.

Germline CDR1 reads MNHNS; CDR2 reads SASEGT. V was clipped by 7 bases and J by 7 bases, with 7 bases between them. The CDR3 has 10 amino acids. The J gene is TRBJ1-1, the V gene TRBV6-1; no firm D call. Sequences were derived from CD4+ or CD8+ T cells sorted from blood, sampled in a trial of the OX40 agonist ivuxolimab. This sequence originates from an adult with an advanced solid tumor such as melanoma, head and neck, liver or kidney cancer. For the CDR3, the DNA is TGTGCCAGCAATAGGGTTGAAGCTTTCTTT. Encoded protein: CASNRVEAFF.